These 9 T cell receptor beta chains share one sample of origin, sequenced in a study of blood T cell repertoires in COVID-19. The assay was immunoSEQ multiplex PCR, and TCRdb's table has in-frame clones only and misses some. The sample carries approximately 69,000 clones, roughly 79% recorded once. The sequenced material came from peripheral blood. Receptors were obtained from a woman in her sixties or seventies with acute or convalescent COVID-19.

V and J are TRBV29-1 and TRBJ2-1, with 7 bases matching TRBD2. The V gene's germline CDR1 is SQVTM and CDR2 ANQGSEA. V trimming: 4 bases; J trimming: 7 bases; junction bases outside the gene matches: 7. CDR3 length: 13 amino acids. The CDR3 nucleotides read TGCAGCGTTGGTGGGACTACCAAAAATGAGCAGTTCTTC. Amino acid sequence: CSVGGTTKNEQFF.

The rearrangement joins TRBV28 to TRBJ2-1, with D hard to call. Trimming left V 1 base short and J 4 bases short, with 17 bases between. Germline V lookup: CDR1 MDHEN, CDR2 SYDVKM. The CDR3 length is 17 residues. CDR3 loop: CASSLSSRRERYNEQFF. The CDR3 bases are TGTGCCAGCAGTTTATCCAGCCGGAGAGAAAGGTACAATGAGCAGTTCTTC.

This chain joins TRBV12-5 and TRBJ1-1, with D possibly TRBD1 on 6 matching bases. Germline CDR1 reads LGHNT; CDR2 reads FRNRAP. V dropped 7 bases and J dropped 1 base, with 13 bases sitting between them. The CDR3 spans 14 residues. As DNA, the CDR3 is TGTGCTAGTGCCTCCCCAGGGGCGAACACTGAAGCTTTCTTT. Protein: CASASPGANTEAFF.

The chain has TRBV7-9 and TRBJ2-5; 7 bases agree with TRBD2. This CDR3 is 15 amino acids long. Germline lookup yields CDR1 SEHNR and CDR2 FQNEAQ (reference sequence). Trimming removed 5 bases from V and 4 bases from J; junction bases left unmatched: 10. The CDR3 nucleotides read TGTGCCAGCAGCCCCCTGGGAGGGTCCGCAGAGACCCAGTACTTC. Protein sequence: CASSPLGGSAETQYF.

The chain carries TRBV19 and TRBJ2-2; 9 bases map to TRBD2. The germline V gene encodes CDR1 LNHDA and CDR2 SQIVND (reference sequence). After removal of 3 bases from V and 5 bases from J, the junction contained 4 bases not matched to a gene. CDR3 length: 15 amino acids. This CDR3 is CASSIRGRGTGELFF. The CDR3 DNA reads TGTGCCAGTAGTATCCGCGGGAGGGGAACCGGGGAGCTGTTTTTT.

This chain joins TRBV11-3 and TRBJ2-5; 9 positions agree with TRBD2. The J segment lost 5 bases and the V segment lost 5 bases, leaving 6 bases of the junction unmatched. CDR3 length: 14 residues. Germline CDR1 reads SGHNT; CDR2 reads YENEEA. In DNA, the CDR3 is TGTGCCAGCAGCCTAAGCGGGAGGTTGGAGACCCAGTACTTC. Its translation is CASSLSGRLETQYF.

This clone was detected once. The chain couples TRBV28 to TRBJ2-5; weak D call: TRBD2 (6 bases). The germline V gene has CDR1 MDHEN and CDR2 SYDVKM. V lost 7 bases and J lost 1, with 16 bases in between. This CDR3 has 15 amino acids. This chain's CDR3 is CASKSRGTAQETQYF. CDR3 nucleotides: TGTGCCAGCAAAAGTCGGGGGACGGCCCAAGAGACCCAGTACTTC.

V and J are TRBV5-1 and TRBJ2-7; TRBD2 agrees at 9 bases. CDR3 length: 15 residues. The V and J ends lost 0 bases and 7 bases, in that order; junction bases with no gene match: 8. In germline, CDR1 is SGHRS, CDR2 YFSETQ. DNA of the CDR3: TGCGCCAGCAGCTTGGGGGTAGCGGGAGCGATAGAGCAGTACTTC. Translated: CASSLGVAGAIEQYF.

The chain combines TRBV18 with TRBJ2-7, with D maybe TRBD1 (6 bases). CDR1 and CDR2 (germline): KGHSH, LQKENI. V lost 1 base and J 1 base, leaving 8 bases between the germline ends. This CDR3 comprises 14 residues. CDR3 residues: CASSPHRESYEQYF. CDR3 in DNA: TGTGCCAGCTCACCACACAGGGAGTCCTACGAGCAGTACTTC.